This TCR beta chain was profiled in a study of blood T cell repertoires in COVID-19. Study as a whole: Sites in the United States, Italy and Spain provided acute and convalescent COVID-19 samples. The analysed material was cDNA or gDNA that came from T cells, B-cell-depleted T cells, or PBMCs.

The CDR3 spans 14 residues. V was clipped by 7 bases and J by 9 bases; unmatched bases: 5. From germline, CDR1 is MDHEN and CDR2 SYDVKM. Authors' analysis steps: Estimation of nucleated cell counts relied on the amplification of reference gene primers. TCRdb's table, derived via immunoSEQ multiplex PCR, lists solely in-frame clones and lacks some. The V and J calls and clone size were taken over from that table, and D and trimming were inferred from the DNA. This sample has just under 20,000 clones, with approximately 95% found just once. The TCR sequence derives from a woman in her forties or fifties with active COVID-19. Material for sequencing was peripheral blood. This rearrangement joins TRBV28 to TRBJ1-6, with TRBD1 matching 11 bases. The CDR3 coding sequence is TGTGCCAGCACCCCGGGACAGGGGGGTTCACCCCTCCACTTT. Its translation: CASTPGQGGSPLHF.